Listed here is a single T cell receptor beta chain. Its antigen is unidentified. These data come from a study of cytomegalovirus exposure and HLA in healthy donors. It was with 60 Vbeta and 13 Jbeta primers that the PCR ran. Clones were read by immunoSEQ multiplex PCR, and TCRdb kept only the in-frame ones, dropping some. The sample has 150,000 to 200,000 clones; roughly 80% are singletons. Germline V gene sequence: CDR1 MNHEY, CDR2 SMNVEV (reference sequence). The ends were cut back, 5 bases at V and 8 bases at J, with 15 bases in the middle. The CDR3 is 13 residues long. Findings of the study overall: Rarity characterized most TCR sequences, yet some public TCRs appeared in many donors. There were several of the most significant clusters that appeared linked to common viral pathogens in a later analysis.

This clonotype was sampled from a female donor in good health and CMV-seronegative. The sequenced sample consisted of PBMCs. The rearrangement links TRBV27 to TRBJ1-2, with a possible D match to TRBD1 (5 bases). The CDR3 coding sequence is TGTGCCAGCAGTCCGCATGGGGCCCAAGGCTACACCTTC. The encoded protein is CASSPHGAQGYTF.